The 9 T cell receptor beta chains given below trace back to one sample, sequenced in a study of T cell changes during pregnancy in multiple sclerosis (dated by TCRdb to the late 2010s). The library was produced with the immunoSEQ multiplex PCR assay. Not all clones reach the TCRdb copy of this immuneACCESS table, which keeps in-frame sequences only. Checked studies attribute under half of the gap to unresolved V genes and leave the rest unexplained. The sample includes about 44,000 clones, with 88% observed a single time. Clones ranked in the top ten supply about 6.3% of the sample. The specimen comprised CD8+ T cells from peripheral blood mononuclear cells, sampled after pregnancy. The receptor set was obtained from a female donor in good health, enrolled as a control in a pregnancy study.

This clone was recorded once. The chain uses TRBV9 and TRBJ1-2, with a tentative D call TRBD1 (5 bases). CDR3 length equals 19 residues. V was cut by 3 bases and J by 3 bases, with 27 bases left in between. Germline V lookup: CDR1 SGDLS, CDR2 YYNGEE. The CDR3 DNA reads as TGTGCCAGCAGCGGAAGGGGTGCGGACACATATGCGGTAGACTATGGCTACACCTTC. It yields the protein CASSGRGADTYAVDYGYTF.

The chain has TRBV14 and TRBJ2-5; D gene ambiguous. V was pared by 2 bases and J by 2 bases, with 3 bases between. Per the germline V gene, CDR1 is SGHDN and CDR2 is FVKESK. There are 12 residues in the CDR3. The CDR3 bases are TGTGCCAGCAGCCAAACACAAGAGACCCAGTACTTC. Its protein is CASSQTQETQYF.

V usage is TRBV6-6 and J usage is TRBJ2-7, with TRBD1 matching over 7 bases. The CDR3 length is 14 residues. Germline assignment: CDR1 MNHNY and CDR2 SVGAGI (reference sequence). After removal of 0 bases from V and 4 bases from J, the junction contained 3 bases not matched to a gene. The CDR3 nucleotides are TGTGCCAGCAGTTACTCGGGGACAGCGTACGAGCAGTACTTC. As protein: CASSYSGTAYEQYF.

This chain joins TRBV7-9 and TRBJ2-2; D gene unclear. V gave up 4 bases and J gave up 9 bases, with 6 bases separating them. The germline V gene encodes CDR1 SEHNR and CDR2 FQNEAQ (reference sequence). The CDR3 length is 11 residues. CDR3 bases: TGTGCCAGCAGCTCGTCCCGGGAGCTGTTTTTT. Protein product: CASSSSRELFF.

This chain links TRBV9 with TRBJ2-4; D uncertain. Per the germline V gene, CDR1 is SGDLS and CDR2 is YYNGEE. V was cut by 0 bases and J by 7 bases, with 11 bases left in between. The CDR3 is 14 amino acids. The CDR3 DNA reads TGTGCCAGCAGCGTAGATCCCGGTGAGAACATTCAGTACTTC. It encodes CASSVDPGENIQYF. The full variable domain, its missing parts supplied by reference TRBV9 and TRBJ2-4, is DSGVTQTPKHLITATGQRVTLRCSPRSGDLSVYWYQQSLDQGLQFLIQYYNGEERAKGNILERFSAQQFPDLHSELNLSSLELGDSALYFCASSVDPGENIQYFGAGTRLSVL.

The chain is built from TRBV5-6 and TRBJ1-3; D remains unclear. The CDR3 totals 14 residues. V was pared by 0 bases and J by 2 bases, with 6 bases between. Germline V gene sequence: CDR1 SGHDT, CDR2 YYEEEE. In nucleotides, the CDR3 is TGTGCCAGCAGCTTGGGATCTACTGGAAACACCATATATTTT. Amino acids: CASSLGSTGNTIYF.

The chain employs TRBV7-9 and TRBJ2-1, with 8 bases matching TRBD1. Germline lookup yields CDR1 SEHNR and CDR2 FQNEAQ (reference sequence). The length of the CDR3 is 18 residues. With V trimmed by 5 bases and J by 2 bases, 14 bases remained unmatched. The CDR3 DNA follows: TGTGCCAGCAGCCCTCGAGCAGGGGGCGCCGGGACCTACAATGAGCAGTTCTTC. Translating it yields CASSPRAGGAGTYNEQFF. Together with reference TRBV7-9 and TRBJ2-1, the CDR3 gives the full variable domain: DTGVSQNPRHKITKRGQNVTFRCDPISEHNRLYWYRQTLGQGPEFLTYFQNEAQLEKSRLLSDRFSAERPKGSFSTLEIQRTEQGDSAMYLCASSPRAGGAGTYNEQFFGPGTRLTVL.

The V and J genes are TRBV4-2 and TRBJ2-1, with 9 bases that match TRBD1. Germline CDR1 LGHNA, CDR2 YNFKEQ. V was pared by 1 base and J by 7 bases, with 8 bases of the junction left unmatched. This CDR3 has 16 residues. CDR3 DNA: TGTGCCAGCAGCCAAGCCCGGGACAGGGTTTGGAATGAGCAGTTCTTC. Translated: CASSQARDRVWNEQFF.

The chain combines TRBV7-8 with TRBJ1-2; D not resolved. V lost 1 base, J lost 1 base, and 7 bases lay in between. The V gene's germline CDR1 is SGHVS and CDR2 FQNEAQ. This CDR3 spans 14 amino acids. The CDR3 DNA is TGTGCCAGCAGCTTAGGGGCCCTTAACTATGGCTACACCTTC. This sequence encodes CASSLGALNYGYTF.